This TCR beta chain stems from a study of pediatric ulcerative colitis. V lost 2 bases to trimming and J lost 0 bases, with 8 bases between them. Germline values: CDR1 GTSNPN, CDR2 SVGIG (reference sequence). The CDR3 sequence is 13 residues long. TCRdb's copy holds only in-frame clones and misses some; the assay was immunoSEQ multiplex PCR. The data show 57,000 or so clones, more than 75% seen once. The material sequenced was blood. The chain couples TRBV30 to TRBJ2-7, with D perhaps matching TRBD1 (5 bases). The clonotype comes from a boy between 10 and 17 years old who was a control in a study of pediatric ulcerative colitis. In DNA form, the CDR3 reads TGTGCCTGGAGTTGGGGCTCCTCCTACGAGCAGTACTTC. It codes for CAWSWGSSYEQYF.